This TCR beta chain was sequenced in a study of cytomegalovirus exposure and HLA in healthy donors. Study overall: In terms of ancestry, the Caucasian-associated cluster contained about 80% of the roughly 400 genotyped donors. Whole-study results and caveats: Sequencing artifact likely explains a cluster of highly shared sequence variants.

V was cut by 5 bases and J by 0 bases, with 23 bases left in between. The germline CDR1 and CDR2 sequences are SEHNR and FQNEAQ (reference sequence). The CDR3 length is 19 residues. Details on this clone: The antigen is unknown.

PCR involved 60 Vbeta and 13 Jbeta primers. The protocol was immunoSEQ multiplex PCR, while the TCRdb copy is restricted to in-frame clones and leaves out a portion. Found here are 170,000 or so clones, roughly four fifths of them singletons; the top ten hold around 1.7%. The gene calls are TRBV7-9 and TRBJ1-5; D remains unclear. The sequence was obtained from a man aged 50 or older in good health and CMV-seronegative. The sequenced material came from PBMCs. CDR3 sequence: CASSHSPLGRTDSNQPQHF. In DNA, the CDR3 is TGTGCCAGCAGCCACAGCCCCCTGGGTAGAACAGATAGCAATCAGCCCCAGCATTTT.